This T cell receptor beta chain was documented in a study of OX40 agonist ivuxolimab in advanced cancers. Study-level background: Dose-escalation patients had hepatocellular carcinoma, melanoma, renal cell or head and neck cancer.

Sequencing used immunoSEQ multiplex PCR; TCRdb keeps in-frame clones, though not all of them. The table shows 50,000 to 75,000 clones, with 70% to 85% occurring only once. Germline loops: CDR1 SGHTA, CDR2 FQGNSA. CDR3 length equals 16 residues. The trim removed 5 bases at V and 4 bases at J, leaving 3 bases unmatched. Broader study findings: The antigens recognized by the expanded peripheral T cells, that is their antigen specificity, were not determined.

This clone was detected only once. Its specificity is not known. This receptor was taken from an adult with an advanced solid tumor such as melanoma, head and neck, liver or kidney cancer. The sample was CD4+ or CD8+ T cells sorted from blood, taken in a trial of the OX40 agonist ivuxolimab. J is TRBJ2-1 and V is TRBV7-2; 15 bases match TRBD2. CDR3 residues: CASSGTSGGIYNEQFF. The CDR3 DNA follows: TGTGCCAGCAGCGGGACTAGCGGGGGGATTTACAATGAGCAGTTCTTC.